This TCR beta chain was identified during a study of glioma-infiltrating T cells. The iRepertoire nested amplicon-rescue multiplex PCR amplified TCR alpha and beta CDR3s from RNA. TCRdb used MiXCR to reprocess the multiplex PCR reads, holding one entry per CDR3 protein. The sample has more than 300,000 distinct CDR3 sequences, roughly two fifths seen once; the top ten hold about 12%. This clonotype was counted only a few times. Its antigen is as yet unknown. Germline CDR1 reads LGHNA; CDR2 reads YSLEER. The CDR3 is made up of 14 amino acids. Deletions cut 0 bases from V and 5 bases from J, with 10 bases between. Study-wide points: Shared blood CDR3 signature motifs marked patients with low tissue-blood divergence. Tissue-blood divergence was below expectation in non-neoplastic patients, above in gliomas.

The TCR originated in a human donor with low-grade glioma or glioblastoma, undergoing nonglioma brain surgery, or in good health (not recorded which). Sequencing was performed on glioma tissue, nonneoplastic brain tissue, or PBMCs (not recorded which). The chain employs TRBV4-3 and TRBJ2-5; D is undetermined. The CDR3 here is CASSQERRVETQYF. The CDR3 nucleotides read TGCGCCAGCAGCCAAGAGAGAAGGGTTGAGACCCAGTACTTC.